This TCR beta chain was obtained from a study of blood T cell repertoires in COVID-19. The CDR3 covers 13 residues. CDR1 is LNHDA, CDR2 SQIVND, per germline (reference sequence). Trimming cost V 5 bases and J 4 bases, with 12 bases left between them. Per the authors' pipeline: Nucleated cell counts were estimated from reference gene primer amplification. The repertoire was sequenced with immunoSEQ multiplex PCR; TCRdb's copy has only in-frame clones and lacks some. Clone size and the V and J calls come from that table; the DNA yielded D and trimming. The table has around 260,000 clones, roughly 90% seen once.

The V and J genes are TRBV19 and TRBJ2-7, with D tentatively TRBD1 (6 bases). This receptor was obtained from a woman aged 25 to 45 with active or convalescent COVID-19. Material for sequencing was peripheral blood. The CDR3 DNA reads TGTGCCAGTAGTTTACAGGGTGGGTACGAGCAGTACTTC. Amino acids: CASSLQGGYEQYF.